Listed here are 28 T cell receptor beta chains from one sample, sequenced in a study of shared clonotypes between healthy human individuals. Naive CD8 cells lacked CD45RO, underwent positive selection for CCR7 and left out terminally differentiated effector memory CD45RA+ cells. Assay used: immunoSEQ multiplex PCR; TCRdb lists only in-frame clones, some missing. The sample includes millions of clones, about 92% seen only once; the top ten take about 1.8%. Sequencing used naive CD8+ T cells from PBMCs. These receptor sequences come from a man aged 18 to 29 in good health. Some clones in this sample may be carry-over from other donors' samples.

The chain uses TRBV27 and TRBJ2-7, with TRBD2 as a possible D gene (5 bases). Germline V gene lookup returns CDR1 MNHEY and CDR2 SMNVEV (reference sequence). The CDR3 length is 13 residues. V was shortened by 3 bases and J by 6 bases, with 12 bases between the two germline ends. The CDR3 nucleotides are TGTGCCAGCAGTTTTGGGCTAGCTGGCGAGCAGTACTTC. It translates to CASSFGLAGEQYF.

In regard to this clone: Other DNA variants within this sample encode the same CDR3. The chain uses TRBV28 and TRBJ2-7; no reliable D call. V lost 6 bases and J 3 bases, leaving 9 bases between the germline ends. The CDR3 runs to 12 residues. Germline-derived CDR1 and CDR2 are MDHEN and SYDVKM. The CDR3 coding sequence is TGTGCCAGCAGCCTCAGAAACTACGAGCAGTACTTC. This sequence encodes CASSLRNYEQYF. Together with reference TRBV28 and TRBJ2-7, the CDR3 gives the full variable domain: DVKVTQSSRYLVKRTGEKVFLECVQDMDHENMFWYRQDPGLGLRLIYFSYDVKMKEKGDIPEGYSVSREKKERFSLILESASTNQTSMYLCASSLRNYEQYFGPGTRLTVT.

The gene calls are TRBV7-8 and TRBJ2-2, with a weak D call TRBD2 (5 bases). CDR3 length: 16 residues. V was clipped by 1 base and J by 6 bases, with 15 bases between them. Germline CDR1 reads SGHVS; CDR2 reads FQNEAQ. The CDR3 reads CASSLDRSSLAGELFF. The CDR3 nucleotides are TGTGCCAGCAGCTTAGATCGGTCTAGCCTCGCCGGGGAGCTGTTTTTT.

This chain uses TRBV5-4 with TRBJ2-7; D tentatively reads TRBD1 or TRBD2 (5 bases each). The CDR3 is made up of 14 amino acids. V lost 3 bases and J lost 2, with 12 bases in between. Per the germline V gene, CDR1 is SGHNT and CDR2 is YYREEE (reference sequence). The CDR3 is CASSSGRTTYEQYF. The CDR3 bases are TGTGCCAGCAGCTCGGGGCGGACAACCTACGAGCAGTACTTC.

This clone showed up just a few times. The sample contains more than one DNA sequence encoding this CDR3. This chain connects TRBV28 to TRBJ1-5; possibly TRBD1 for D (5 bases). V was shortened by 2 bases and J by 5 bases, with 10 bases between the two germline ends. Per the germline V gene, CDR1 is MDHEN and CDR2 is SYDVKM. The CDR3 extends over 14 amino acids. The CDR3 DNA follows: TGTGCCAGCAGTTTAGTTAGAGGGGATCAGCCCCAGCATTTT. Translated, it gives CASSLVRGDQPQHF.

The chain has TRBV7-8 and TRBJ1-5; maybe TRBD1 (5 bases). Germline CDR1 SGHVS, CDR2 FQNEAQ. The CDR3 is made up of 15 amino acids. With 4 bases removed from V and 9 bases from J, the gap between germline ends came to 19 bases. DNA of the CDR3: TGTGCCAGCAGCTCGACCGGGGCCGAGAGTAGGCCCCAGCATTTT. This sequence encodes CASSSTGAESRPQHF.

The chain links TRBV5-1 to TRBJ2-2; perhaps TRBD2 as D (6 bases). The V and J ends lost 3 bases and 7 bases respectively, with 19 bases between them. The germline CDR1 and CDR2 sequences are SGHRS and YFSETQ. This CDR3 is built from 16 residues. CDR3 DNA sequence: TGCGCCAGCAGCTGGGCCGTTCGGGGGTTCTACGGGGAGCTGTTTTTT. Its translation: CASSWAVRGFYGELFF.

V usage is TRBV7-8 and J usage is TRBJ1-1, with D possibly TRBD1 on 6 matching bases. The CDR3 loop spans 14 amino acids. The ends were cut back, 3 bases at V and 5 bases at J, with 13 bases in the middle. Germline CDR1 reads SGHVS; CDR2 reads FQNEAQ. The DNA for the CDR3 is TGTGCCAGCAGCTTGGGGGGGCCGGGGACTGAAGCTTTCTTT. Encoded protein: CASSLGGPGTEAFF.

This clone has just a few counts. Given a much more abundant clone one base away, this may be a read error. Other DNA sequences in this sample translate to the same CDR3. The V and J genes are TRBV27 and TRBJ2-7; unclear D gene. This CDR3 region has 11 residues. The germline CDR1 and CDR2 sequences are MNHEY and SMNVEV (reference sequence). Trimming shortened V by 3 bases and J by 1 base, and 1 base separated the two germline ends. This chain's CDR3 is CASSFSYEQYF. In DNA form, the CDR3 reads TGTGCCAGCAGTTTTTCCTACGAGCAGTACTTC.

For this clone: Other DNA variants within this sample encode the same CDR3. The rearrangement joins TRBV27 to TRBJ2-7; D call uncertain. Deletions cut 4 bases from V and 4 bases from J, with 8 bases between. Germline V lookup: CDR1 MNHEY, CDR2 SMNVEV (reference sequence). The CDR3 length is 12 residues. The CDR3 protein is CASSSDPYEQYF. The DNA of the CDR3 is TGTGCCAGCAGTTCCGACCCGTACGAGCAGTACTTC.

This chain uses TRBV27 with TRBJ2-7; 12 bases are a match to TRBD2. Germline values: CDR1 MNHEY, CDR2 SMNVEV (reference sequence). J gave up 4 bases and V 5 bases, and 9 bases lay outside the gene matches. The CDR3 runs to 16 residues. The DNA of the CDR3 is TGTGCCAGCAGTCCACGACTAGCGGGAGTAAATTACGAGCAGTACTTC. Amino acid sequence: CASSPRLAGVNYEQYF.

J is TRBJ2-1 and V is TRBV5-1; 10 nucleotides match TRBD2. The CDR3 contains 15 residues. J gave up 7 bases and V 2 bases, and 6 bases lay outside the gene matches. Germline V gene sequence: CDR1 SGHRS, CDR2 YFSETQ. The CDR3 DNA sequence: TGCGCCAGCAGCTTCGGCCTAGCGGGAGAGAATGAGCAGTTCTTC. This gives the protein CASSFGLAGENEQFF.

Concerning this clone: This sample includes further DNA sequences coding for the same CDR3. The J gene is TRBJ2-7, the V gene TRBV9, with TRBD1 matching over 11 bases. The CDR3 length is 15 residues. Looked up from germline, CDR1 is SGDLS and CDR2 is YYNGEE. V gave up 3 bases and J gave up 3 bases; unmatched junction bases: 5. As DNA, the CDR3 is TGTGCCAGCAGCGCCGGGGGACAGGGGGGCTACGAGCAGTACTTC. It encodes CASSAGGQGGYEQYF. The variable domain in full, completed from reference TRBV9 and TRBJ2-7, reads DSGVTQTPKHLITATGQRVTLRCSPRSGDLSVYWYQQSLDQGLQFLIQYYNGEERAKGNILERFSAQQFPDLHSELNLSSLELGDSALYFCASSAGGQGGYEQYFGPGTRLTVT.

The CDR3 coding sequence is TGTGCCAGCAACCGGGACACCGGGGAGCTGTTTTTT. Its protein product is CASNRDTGELFF. The chain combines TRBV28 with TRBJ2-2; D not resolved. The CDR3 covers 12 residues. From germline, CDR1 is MDHEN and CDR2 SYDVKM. V gave up 7 bases and J gave up 3 bases, with 6 bases separating them.

In its sample, this clone was seen a few times. The chain carries TRBV12-5 and TRBJ1-5; tentative D call: TRBD1 (5 bases). Germline assignment: CDR1 LGHNT and CDR2 FRNRAP. Trimming cost V 2 bases and J 7 bases, with 6 bases left between them. The CDR3 sequence is 12 residues long. The CDR3 region is CASGLWGQPQHF. CDR3 bases: TGTGCTAGTGGTTTGTGGGGCCAGCCCCAGCATTTT.

The chain couples TRBV27 to TRBJ2-1; 14 nucleotides match TRBD2. The CDR3 runs to 17 residues. Germline lookup yields CDR1 MNHEY and CDR2 SMNVEV (reference sequence). V lost 2 bases and J lost 9; bases outside the gene matches: 9. The CDR3 sequence: CASSLHAGLAGAGEQFF. CDR3 nucleotide sequence: TGTGCCAGCAGTTTACATGCGGGACTAGCGGGAGCGGGTGAGCAGTTCTTC.

V is TRBV7-9 and J is TRBJ1-2; perhaps TRBD1 as D (5 bases). The CDR3 is 16 amino acids. The V end lost 4 bases, the J end lost 4 bases, and 19 bases lay between the germline ends. The germline CDR1 and CDR2 sequences are SEHNR and FQNEAQ (reference sequence). The CDR3 is CASSSFSGGGVYGYTF. The CDR3 nucleotides are TGTGCCAGCAGCTCATTTTCCGGGGGAGGGGTCTATGGCTACACCTTC.

V is TRBV6-5 and J is TRBJ2-5; possibly TRBD1 or TRBD2 for D (5 bases each). The germline CDR1 and CDR2 sequences are MNHEY and SVGAGI. This CDR3 is 15 amino acids long. The V gene lost 4 bases and the J gene lost 5 bases, with 17 bases spanning the gap. CDR3 in DNA: TGTGCCAGCAGTTTGGTTCTTGGGGGTTCCGAGACCCAGTACTTC. It translates to CASSLVLGGSETQYF.

Comments on this clone: This CDR3 is also generated by other DNA sequences in the sample. V and J are TRBV29-1 and TRBJ2-7; 9 positions agree with TRBD1. The CDR3 extends over 13 amino acids. With 5 bases clipped from V and 4 bases from J, the junction kept 6 bases outside the gene matches. Germline CDR1 is SQVTM and CDR2 is ANQGSEA. CDR3 region: CSVRQGGSYEQYF. The CDR3 nucleotides read TGCAGCGTTCGACAGGGGGGATCATACGAGCAGTACTTC.

Details on this clone: One junction end does not reproduce the germline sequence, and a read error may be involved. The J gene is TRBJ2-7, the V gene TRBV7-9; D is perhaps TRBD2 (6 bases). Germline V gene data show CDR1 as SEHNR and CDR2 as FQNEAQ (reference sequence). This CDR3 contains 15 residues. Here the CDR3 DNA reads TGTGCCAGCAGCTTGGAGGGAAGGGCCTCCCACGAGCAGTACTTC. It specifies CASSLEGRASHEQYF.

This clone appeared once. The same CDR3 can be traced to other DNA sequences in this sample. V is TRBV7-9 and J is TRBJ2-1; 10 bases align to TRBD2. The junction had 2 bases not matched to a gene; V was cut back by 3 bases and J by 3 bases. The CDR3 sequence is 15 residues long. CDR1 is SEHNR, CDR2 FQNEAQ, per germline (reference sequence). The CDR3 sequence: CASSLGLAIYNEQFF. The CDR3 region has the DNA TGTGCCAGCAGCTTGGGACTAGCGATCTACAATGAGCAGTTCTTC.

The genes are TRBV7-8 and TRBJ2-1; 8 nucleotides match TRBD2. This CDR3 region has 16 residues. Germline trimming cut 7 bases from V and 7 bases from J; bases unmatched to any gene: 15. Per germline, CDR1 SGHVS and CDR2 FQNEAQ. CDR3 residues: CASTPFSSGSSNEQFF. In nucleotides, the CDR3 is TGTGCCAGCACCCCTTTTTCCAGCGGGAGTTCGAATGAGCAGTTCTTC.

The rearrangement joins TRBV4-2 to TRBJ2-2; the D is unclear. Germline V gene sequence: CDR1 LGHNA, CDR2 YNFKEQ. The CDR3 extends over 14 amino acids. V shed 0 bases and J shed 6 bases, with 8 bases lying between them. For the CDR3, the DNA is TGTGCCAGCAGCCAAGATCCTGGCCCCGGGGAGCTGTTTTTT. This codes for CASSQDPGPGELFF.

The chain has TRBV10-1 and TRBJ2-1; no firm D call. The CDR3 runs 14 residues. V lost 1 base and J lost 3, with 7 bases in between. Germline lookup yields CDR1 WNHNN and CDR2 SYGVQD (reference sequence). The CDR3 nucleotides are TGCGCCAGCAGTGAGTTCCCGGACTACAATGAGCAGTTCTTC. This sequence encodes CASSEFPDYNEQFF.

With respect to this clone: Other DNA sequences in this sample translate to the same CDR3. V usage is TRBV6-5 and J usage is TRBJ2-7, with a tentative D call TRBD1 (6 bases). V was trimmed by 0 bases and J by 4 bases, leaving 13 bases between them. Germline CDR1 is MNHEY and CDR2 is SVGAGI. This CDR3 region has 15 residues. CDR3 sequence: CASSYSRQGSYEQYF. CDR3 in DNA: TGTGCCAGCAGTTACTCCCGGCAGGGGAGTTACGAGCAGTACTTC.

V usage is TRBV27 and J usage is TRBJ2-7; D uncertain. The CDR3 totals 12 residues. Per germline, CDR1 MNHEY and CDR2 SMNVEV (reference sequence). The V end was cut by 8 bases, the J end by 1 base, with 9 bases between. Here the CDR3 reads CASVGQSYEQYF. CDR3 DNA sequence: TGTGCCAGCGTCGGGCAGTCCTACGAGCAGTACTTC.

The rearrangement links TRBV9 to TRBJ2-2, with a weak D call TRBD2 (6 bases). The germline V gene has CDR1 SGDLS and CDR2 YYNGEE. V lost 2 bases, J lost 0 bases, and 8 bases lay in between. The CDR3 length is 15 residues. The CDR3 loop is CASSVGTPNTGELFF. CDR3 nucleotides: TGTGCCAGCAGCGTCGGGACTCCGAACACCGGGGAGCTGTTTTTT.

The chain recombines TRBV6-4 with TRBJ2-1; 9 nucleotides match TRBD2. The CDR3 sequence is 17 residues long. Losses at the gene ends were 6 bases for V and 7 bases for J; bases not matched to a gene: 16. The germline gives CDR1 MRHNA, CDR2 SNTAGT. The CDR3 DNA reads as TGTGCCAGCAGGGTGGGGGCTGGGACTAGCCCAAAAAATGAGCAGTTCTTC. This encodes CASRVGAGTSPKNEQFF.